The T cell receptor (beta chain) under discussion was sequenced for a study of human T cells and chemical hapten exposure (dated by TCRdb to the early 2020s). Concerning the study at large: For sensitization, 2% DPC in acetone was applied to a roughly 2 cm by roughly 2 cm area of upper inner arm skin. Libraries were combined into a pool for sequencing, and differences in TCR yield between samples came mainly from small differences in library volumes within the pool. The study tracked peripheral blood TCR repertoire changes in vivo during primary and secondary sensitization to the hapten diphenylcyclopropenone (DPC) in alopecia patients. Some 29 alopecia patients provided blood for TCR sequencing at one to four time points (pre-sensitization, 2, 6 and 24 weeks). Most of the patients in the cohort were female, and the cohort covered alopecia areata with under or over 50% scalp involvement, alopecia totalis and alopecia universalis. Patch testing was performed on the upper back with Finn chambers containing 0.01% DPC, and the patch tests were scored after 6 days according to International Contact Dermatitis Research Group standards. Blood was sampled from patients pre-sensitization (week 0) and at 2, 6 and about 24 weeks after DPC sensitization. Throughout the study period of 20 to 25 weeks, patients also received therapeutic DPC doses to the scalp every week.

Points the paper makes about the study in general: After repeated subsampling, changes were observed in the strength of the expansion versus patch-test correlation and in the threshold at which the correlation became significant. Patch test score was positively correlated with the number of PT1 expanded TCRs, with significance at thresholds 8, 16 and 32 but not at 4. Significantly more large CDR3 similarity clusters were formed by expanded TCRs than by pre-sensitization or healthy control sets, consistent with antigen-driven responses. Alopecia, a presumed autoimmune disease, was present in all patients, so the immune response of the patients might differ from that of healthy individuals. No change with DPC sensitization was found in the number of TCRs above 1 in 1000 frequency, and no evidence of global repertoire structure alterations was found.

CDR1 and CDR2, per the germline V gene, are KGHSH and LQKENI. Cut back by 0 bases and 0 bases, the V and J ends lie 6 bases apart. The CDR3 runs 16 residues from the cysteine to the phenylalanine. The sequence is cut down to CDR3 DNA, 48 bases in frame from base 1. About this clonotype itself: Its specific antigen is unknown. The record has no base qualities; no much larger clone is one base away.

The time point label on this specimen signifies: pre-sensitization, week 0. The treatment or condition label, read with the paper, signifies: therapeutic diphenylcyclopropenone sensitization with weekly scalp DPC. At each patch-test visit, blood was drawn before the patch test was applied. To be eligible, patients had to be aged 18 to 70, diagnosed with alopecia and judged suitable for DPC therapy, while pregnant patients were excluded. Total RNA was isolated from unfractionated whole blood collected in Tempus Blood RNA tubes. Library preparation used RACE. For sequencing, a NextSeq 500 was employed. Library preparation attached unique molecular identifiers to individual cDNA molecules for quantitative, reproducible TCR counting. Each blood RNA sample was used to sequence both TCR alpha and TCR beta chains. The authors processed their data as follows. The median number of TCRs per sample was over 95,000, ranging from roughly 23,224 to 690,600. V, J and CDR3 annotation of the TCR reads was performed with the Decombinator software suite. For the PS versus PT1 abundance plots, all samples were subsampled to the same number of TCRs (28,000). TCRs were defined as expanded if absent before sensitization and observed at least eight times at the 2-week time point. The raw public reads went through TCRdb reprocessing: fastp at Q25, MiXCR clone calling, in-frame beta chains kept. All rows with the same CDR3 protein become a single entry with the most common DNA and genes. The V and J calls here are based on TCRdb, not the publication. The sample data list 240,000 or so distinct CDR3 sequences, and about 9% of these were observed just once. Of the sample, about 2.1% is held by the ten largest clones.

The source of this sequence is a woman aged 40 to 50 with alopecia areata. Some clones in this sample may be carry-over from other donors' samples. Here the chain combines TRBV18 and TRBJ2-6; the D gene is not confidently resolved. The starting material was whole blood, obtained in connection with sensitization to the hapten diphenylcyclopropenone (DPC). The sequenced DNA is TGTGCCAGCTCACCACCGCTTAGCTCTGGGGCCAACGTCCTGACTTTC. This is translated as CASSPPLSSGANVLTF.